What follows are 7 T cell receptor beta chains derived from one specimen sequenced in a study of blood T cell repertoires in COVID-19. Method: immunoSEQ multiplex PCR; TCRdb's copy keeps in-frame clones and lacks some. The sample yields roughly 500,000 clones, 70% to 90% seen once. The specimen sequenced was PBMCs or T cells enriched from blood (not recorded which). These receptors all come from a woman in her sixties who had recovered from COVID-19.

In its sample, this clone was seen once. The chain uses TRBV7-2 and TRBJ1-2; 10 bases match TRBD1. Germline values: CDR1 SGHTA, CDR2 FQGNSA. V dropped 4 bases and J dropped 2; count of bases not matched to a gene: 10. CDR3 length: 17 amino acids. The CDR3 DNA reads TGTGCCAGCAGCTCTAGACAGGGGGCCTATGGGAACTATGGCTACACCTTC. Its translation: CASSSRQGAYGNYGYTF.

This CDR3 is CASSAAGTGSYEQYF. The CDR3 DNA reads as TGTGCCAGCAGCGCCGCCGGGACAGGCTCCTACGAGCAGTACTTC. The rearrangement links TRBV9 to TRBJ2-7; 8 bases are a match to TRBD1. The CDR3 spans 15 residues. After removal of 3 bases from V and 0 bases from J, the junction contained 5 bases not matched to a gene. Germline CDR1 is SGDLS and CDR2 is YYNGEE. The full variable domain, rest sourced from reference TRBV9 and TRBJ2-7, is DSGVTQTPKHLITATGQRVTLRCSPRSGDLSVYWYQQSLDQGLQFLIQYYNGEERAKGNILERFSAQQFPDLHSELNLSSLELGDSALYFCASSAAGTGSYEQYFGPGTRLTVT.

DNA of the CDR3: TGTGCCAGCAGCTTGGGACTCAGGGGGGGCTACACCTTC. Protein sequence: CASSLGLRGGYTF. The gene calls are TRBV7-8 and TRBJ1-2, with TRBD1 matching 7 bases. The germline V gene encodes CDR1 SGHVS and CDR2 FQNEAQ. The V gene end was trimmed by 3 bases and the J gene end by 8 bases; junction bases not matched to a gene: 6. This CDR3 spans 13 amino acids.

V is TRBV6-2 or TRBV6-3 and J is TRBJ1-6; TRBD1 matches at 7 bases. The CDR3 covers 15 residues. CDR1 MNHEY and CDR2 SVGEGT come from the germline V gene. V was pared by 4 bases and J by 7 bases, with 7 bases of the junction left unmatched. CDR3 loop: CASSSQTGQNSPLHF. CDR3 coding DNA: TGTGCCAGCAGTTCTCAGACAGGGCAAAATTCACCCCTCCACTTT.

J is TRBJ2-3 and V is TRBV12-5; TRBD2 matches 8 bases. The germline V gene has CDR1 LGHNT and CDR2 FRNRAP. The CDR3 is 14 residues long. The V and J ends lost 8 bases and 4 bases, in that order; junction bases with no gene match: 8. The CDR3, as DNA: TGTGCTAGTAGTAGCGGGGCGGAGGCAGATACGCAGTATTTT. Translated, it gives CASSSGAEADTQYF.

The CDR3 loop is CATSSGSNQPQHF. The CDR3 DNA follows: TGTGCCACCAGTTCAGGGAGCAATCAGCCCCAGCATTTT. The gene calls are TRBV24-1 and TRBJ1-5; possibly TRBD1 for D (5 bases). Germline loops: CDR1 KGHDR, CDR2 SFDVKD. The CDR3 is made up of 13 amino acids. V was pared by 6 bases and J by 1 base, with 6 bases between.

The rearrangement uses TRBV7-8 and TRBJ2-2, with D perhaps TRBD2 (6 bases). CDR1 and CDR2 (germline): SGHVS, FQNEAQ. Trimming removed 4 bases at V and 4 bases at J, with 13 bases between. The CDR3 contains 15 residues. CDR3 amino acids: CASSWRLGATGELFF. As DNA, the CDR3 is TGTGCCAGCAGCTGGCGACTAGGCGCCACCGGGGAGCTGTTTTTT.